Given below is one TCR beta chain in context. The antigen it binds to is not known. No base quality information exists; no much larger clone differs at one position. These data are taken from a study of neoadjuvant nivolumab and ipilimumab in lung cancer (TCRdb year 2020). Regarding the research as a whole: In the NEOSTAR trial, nivolumab was administered intravenously at 3 mg/kg on days 1, 15 and 29, and the combination arm also received ipilimumab 1 mg/kg on day 1 only. The primary endpoint of the trial was the rate of major pathologic response (MPR) in the intention-to-treat population of each study arm. Of the approximately 43 patients with operable NSCLC treated in the trial, approximately 23 were randomized to nivolumab monotherapy and roughly 21 to nivolumab plus ipilimumab. Matched pretherapy and resected tumor pairs were analyzed for seven patients, of whom four received nivolumab and three received nivolumab plus ipilimumab. The study compared TCR repertoires in pretherapy (baseline) peripheral blood with TCR repertoires in tumors resected at surgery after neoadjuvant immune checkpoint blockade. The paper's findings and limits, for the study overall: TCR richness in pretherapy blood showed a positive correlation with richness in tumors resected after neoadjuvant therapy (Spearman R ≈ 0.8). A small number of samples was subjected to TCR sequencing. No significant correlation was found between TCR clonality and pathologic tumor regression, and only a single major-pathologic-response sample was available for the analysis of TCR clonality versus pathologic tumor regression. TCR richness and clonality were greater in resected tumors than in tumor-adjacent uninvolved lung, and increases were seen in more dual-therapy-treated tumors. From pretherapy to surgery, tumor T-cell richness and clonality went up in three of three dual-therapy tumors, versus only two of four nivolumab-treated tumors.

The library was built by means of the immunoSEQ multiplex PCR assay. The original methods were these. Richness and clonality were used to summarize the repertoires, and clones that significantly expanded or contracted between pre- and post-therapy samples were identified. TCRdb retrieved this table from immuneACCESS and kept in-frame rearrangements only. Not all clones are present; in checked studies, unresolved V genes account for under half, and no reason is known for the remainder. The V and J calls and clone size come from that table; D and trimming were worked out from the DNA. Present in this sample are approximately 2,000 clones, around four fifths of which were seen just once. Together, the top ten hold over 9% of the sample. What this sample's time point label stands for: at surgical resection after neoadjuvant nivolumab +/- ipilimumab. Samples came from the phase 2 randomized NEOSTAR trial, which tested neoadjuvant nivolumab or nivolumab plus ipilimumab followed by surgery in operable NSCLC. Tumor-adjacent uninvolved lung was collected at resection and served as a matched non-tumor comparison for resected tumor TCR repertoires.

Spanning cysteine to phenylalanine, the CDR3 consists of 14 amino acids. Left in the record is the CDR3 DNA by itself, 42 bases read in frame from the first base. CDR1 and CDR2 were assigned from the germline V gene (reference sequence) as LNHDA and SQIVND. V sheds 3 bases and J sheds 3 bases, leaving 8 bases between their ends. This sequence uses TRBV19 and TRBJ1-4, and perhaps TRBD1 as D gene, on 5 matching bases. The sequencing here drew on adjacent normal lung tissue, taken after neoadjuvant nivolumab, alone or with ipilimumab, at or shortly before surgery. This clonotype was obtained from an adult with non-small cell lung cancer. The CDR3 sequence is CASSIQGANEKLFF. The DNA sequence follows: TGTGCCAGTAGTATCCAGGGCGCTAATGAAAAACTGTTTTTT.